The rows below give T cell receptor beta chains drawn from one sample of a study of metastatic and nonmetastatic thyroid tumors. From the PCR reads, TCRdb re-called clones with MiXCR. Of about 6,100 clones listed, approximately 30% are singletons. What was sequenced was adjacent normal tissue. The receptors stem from a female donor with papillary thyroid cancer or a benign thyroid nodule (not recorded which). Some clones in this sample may be carry-over from other donors' samples. Both conserved end residues are part of each CDR3. The order of the fields is D gene, V gene, clone size, J gene, CDR3 protein, CDR3 DNA. The D gene is left open where the match is weak. Clone size is given for some rows only: seen once, a few or many times, or a class if the clone is expanded.

D gene: .; V gene: TRBV5-8; clone size: few; J gene: TRBJ1-1; CDR3 protein: CASSFSGGAGEAFF; CDR3 DNA: TGTGCCAGCAGCTTTTCGGGGGGCGCCGGTGAAGCTTTCTTT
D gene: .; V gene: TRBV12-3/TRBV12-4; clone size: few; J gene: TRBJ1-2; CDR3 protein: CASSSRGDGYTF; CDR3 DNA: TGTGCCAGCAGCAGCAGGGGTGATGGCTACACCTTC
D gene: TRBD2; V gene: TRBV9; clone size: .; J gene: TRBJ2-7; CDR3 protein: CASSGSTSGSYEQYF; CDR3 DNA: TGTGCCAGCAGCGGAAGCACTAGCGGGAGCTACGAGCAGTACTTC
D gene: TRBD1; V gene: TRBV20-1; clone size: .; J gene: TRBJ1-2; CDR3 protein: CSAAGGLAISGYTF; CDR3 DNA: TGCAGTGCTGCAGGGGGTTTAGCCATAAGTGGCTACACCTTC
D gene: .; V gene: TRBV6-1; clone size: .; J gene: TRBJ2-3; CDR3 protein: CASTVRGPADTQYF; CDR3 DNA: TGTGCCAGCACTGTGCGAGGGCCGGCAGATACGCAGTATTTT
D gene: TRBD2; V gene: TRBV2; clone size: once; J gene: TRBJ2-3; CDR3 protein: CASGLGVLYGTDTQYF; CDR3 DNA: TGTGCCAGCGGACTAGGGGTACTCTACGGCACAGATACGCAGTATTTT
D gene: .; V gene: TRBV4-1; clone size: .; J gene: TRBJ1-1; CDR3 protein: CASSLSGDTEAFF; CDR3 DNA: TGCGCCAGCAGCTTAAGTGGTGACACTGAAGCTTTCTTT
D gene: .; V gene: TRBV28; clone size: many; J gene: TRBJ1-4; CDR3 protein: CASSSPGRLFF; CDR3 DNA: TGTGCCAGCAGTTCCCCCGGACGACTGTTTTTT
D gene: TRBD2; V gene: TRBV6-5; clone size: few; J gene: TRBJ2-2; CDR3 protein: CASSHKGLAGTGELFF; CDR3 DNA: TGTGCCAGCAGTCACAAAGGACTAGCGGGCACCGGGGAGCTGTTTTTT
D gene: .; V gene: TRBV12-5; clone size: few; J gene: TRBJ2-1; CDR3 protein: CASGTPEGGSRNEQFF; CDR3 DNA: TGTGCTAGTGGCACCCCAGAGGGAGGCTCGAGAAATGAGCAGTTCTTC
D gene: .; V gene: TRBV28; clone size: few; J gene: TRBJ1-2; CDR3 protein: CASSLSFRGGYTF; CDR3 DNA: TGTGCCAGCAGTTTATCGTTCCGGGGTGGCTACACCTTC
D gene: .; V gene: TRBV7-8; clone size: .; J gene: TRBJ2-7; CDR3 protein: CASSLQDEQYF; CDR3 DNA: TGTGCCAGCAGCTTACAGGACGAGCAGTACTTC
D gene: .; V gene: TRBV6-5; clone size: .; J gene: TRBJ1-5; CDR3 protein: CASSYSNQLSRRNQPQHF; CDR3 DNA: TGTGCCAGCAGTTACTCGAATCAGTTAAGCAGACGGAATCAGCCCCAGCATTTT
D gene: .; V gene: TRBV6-1; clone size: many; J gene: TRBJ1-1; CDR3 protein: CASSEYDRPNTEAFF; CDR3 DNA: TGTGCCAGCAGTGAATATGACAGACCGAACACTGAAGCTTTCTTT
D gene: TRBD1; V gene: TRBV9; clone size: .; J gene: TRBJ2-7; CDR3 protein: CASSGGQGLYEQYF; CDR3 DNA: TGTGCCAGCAGCGGGGGACAGGGCCTCTACGAGCAGTACTTC
D gene: .; V gene: TRBV6-1; clone size: few; J gene: TRBJ2-3; CDR3 protein: CASGRPTQYF; CDR3 DNA: TGTGCCAGCGGACGGCCTACGCAGTATTTT
D gene: .; V gene: TRBV30; clone size: .; J gene: TRBJ1-5; CDR3 protein: CAWSGVYRNQPQHF; CDR3 DNA: TGTGCCTGGAGTGGGGTCTATCGCAATCAGCCCCAGCATTTT
D gene: .; V gene: TRBV12-3/TRBV12-4; clone size: .; J gene: TRBJ2-7; CDR3 protein: CASSWCSEAYEQYF; CDR3 DNA: TGTGCCAGCAGTTGGTGTAGCGAAGCTTACGAGCAGTACTTC
D gene: .; V gene: TRBV19; clone size: few; J gene: TRBJ2-2; CDR3 protein: CASSTGSDTGELFF; CDR3 DNA: TGTGCCAGTAGTACAGGTTCAGACACCGGGGAGCTGTTTTTT
D gene: .; V gene: TRBV7-8; clone size: .; J gene: TRBJ2-7; CDR3 protein: CASSLGAGIAYEQYF; CDR3 DNA: TGTGCCAGCAGCTTAGGGGCAGGAATAGCCTACGAGCAGTACTTC
D gene: .; V gene: TRBV20-1; clone size: .; J gene: TRBJ2-7; CDR3 protein: CSARVAQKGPYEQYF; CDR3 DNA: TGCAGTGCTAGGGTGGCCCAAAAAGGGCCCTACGAGCAGTACTTC